These 12 T cell receptor beta chains share one sample of origin, sequenced in a study of CD8+CD57+ T cells in acquired aplastic anemia. Genomic DNA served as template for TCR beta VDJ and CDR3 profiling. TCRdb passed the reads through MiXCR, listing each CDR3 protein once. The data hold 170,000 or so distinct CDR3 sequences, with around half observed a single time. CD8+CD57+ cell expansion, shown by flow cytometry, had occurred in the patients selected for sequencing. Sequencing was done on a sample of sorted CD4+, CD8+, or CD8+CD57+ T cells (not recorded which) from PBMCs. These TCRs come from a human donor with aplastic anemia.

This clonotype turned up a few times. This chain connects TRBV10-3 to TRBJ2-7; D tentatively reads TRBD1 or TRBD2 (5 bases each). CDR3 length: 15 amino acids. Germline values: CDR1 ENHRY, CDR2 SYGVKD. V lost 2 bases and J lost 6, with 17 bases in between. The CDR3 here is CAISEGTRSAIEQYF. In DNA form, the CDR3 reads TGTGCCATCAGTGAGGGGACGAGATCGGCGATCGAGCAGTACTTC.

The V gene is TRBV10-3, the J gene TRBJ1-5; no clear D. The CDR3 is 14 amino acids. CDR1 is ENHRY, CDR2 SYGVKD, per germline. Trimming pared 5 bases from V and 2 bases from J, leaving 10 bases between. CDR3 bases: TGTGCCATCAGTCGGGAACGGGGCAATCAGCCCCAGCATTTT. It yields the protein CAISRERGNQPQHF.

This clonotype showed up many times. The chain combines TRBV4-1 with TRBJ1-2; 7 bases line up with TRBD1. Germline V gene lookup returns CDR1 MGHRA and CDR2 YSYEKL. V lost 3 bases, J lost 4 bases, and 8 bases stayed unmatched. The CDR3 totals 15 residues. CDR3 sequence reads: CASSHTWDSTYGYTF. CDR3 sequence (DNA): TGCGCCAGCAGCCATACTTGGGACAGTACCTATGGCTACACCTTC.

This clonotype was detected many times. This sequence joins TRBV10-1 and TRBJ2-1; TRBD2 agrees at 9 bases. V dropped 1 base and J dropped 3; count of bases not matched to a gene: 4. This CDR3 is built from 16 residues. Germline V CDR1 and CDR2: WNHNN, SYGVQD (reference sequence). In DNA form, the CDR3 reads TGCGCCAGCAGTGAGTGGGCTAGCGGGGTCTACAATGAGCAGTTCTTC. Translating gives CASSEWASGVYNEQFF.

The V gene is TRBV14, the J gene TRBJ2-5, with a tentative D call TRBD2 (5 bases). Between the trimmed V and J ends, which lost 2 bases and 7 bases, there was a span of 11 bases. CDR1 is SGHDN, CDR2 FVKESK, per germline. The CDR3 extends over 13 amino acids. The CDR3 nucleotides read TGTGCCAGCAGCCAACCGGGGTTGGGGACCCAGTACTTC. This sequence encodes CASSQPGLGTQYF.

The chain links TRBV29-1 to TRBJ2-3; 8 nucleotides match TRBD2. The length of the CDR3 is 14 residues. The germline CDR1 and CDR2 sequences are SQVTM and ANQGSEA. The trim removed 1 base at V and 4 bases at J, leaving 4 bases unmatched. The CDR3 DNA sequence: TGCAGCGTTGAAGGTGGCGGGAGGTCAGATACGCAGTATTTT. Its protein product is CSVEGGGRSDTQYF.

The genes are TRBV6-4 and TRBJ1-1; 7 bases fit TRBD1. CDR3 size: 17 residues. Germline V gene sequence: CDR1 MRHNA, CDR2 SNTAGT. After removal of 5 bases from V and 1 base from J, the junction contained 13 bases not matched to a gene. The CDR3 sequence is CASSRGPTGMQNTEAFF. The CDR3 DNA follows: TGTGCCAGCAGTCGAGGACCGACAGGGATGCAGAACACTGAAGCTTTCTTT.

The chain has TRBV15 and TRBJ1-1; perhaps TRBD1 as D (5 bases). This CDR3 is 15 amino acids long. Trimming pared 10 bases from V and 3 bases from J, leaving 21 bases between. Germline CDR1 LNHNV, CDR2 YYDKDF (reference sequence). CDR3 region: CAISQGPRRDTEAFF. CDR3 nucleotides: TGTGCCATCAGTCAGGGACCCCGGAGGGACACTGAAGCTTTCTTT.

The CDR3 protein is CAWSLKGGGYTF. The CDR3 DNA reads TGTGCCTGGAGTTTAAAGGGGGGTGGCTACACCTTC. The V and J genes are TRBV19 and TRBJ1-2, with D possibly matching TRBD1 (6 bases). CDR1 is LNHDA, CDR2 SQIVND, per germline (reference sequence). The V end was cut by 11 bases, the J end by 7 bases, with 17 bases between. The CDR3 consists of 12 residues. The full variable domain, rest sourced from reference TRBV19 and TRBJ1-2, is DGGITQSPKYLFRKEGQNVTLSCEQNLNHDAMYWYRQDPGQGLRLIYYSQIVNDFQKGDIAEGYSVSREKKESFPLTVTSAQKNPTAFYLCAWSLKGGGYTFGSGTRLTVV.

This clonotype was recorded many times. The chain combines TRBV7-2 with TRBJ2-3; possibly TRBD1 for D (8 bases). V lost 5 bases to trimming and J lost 5 bases, with 23 bases between them. The CDR3 consists of 17 residues. The germline CDR1 and CDR2 sequences are SGHTA and FQGNSA. The CDR3: CASSPHRTGGGIDTQYF. As DNA, the CDR3 is TGTGCCAGCAGCCCTCACCGAACAGGGGGGGGGATAGATACGCAGTATTTT.

This clonotype was counted a few times. The chain uses TRBV7-3 and TRBJ1-6; 8 bases are shared with TRBD1. This CDR3 has 14 amino acids. The germline gives CDR1 SGHTA, CDR2 FQGTGA. V dropped 4 bases and J dropped 10; count of bases not matched to a gene: 6. DNA of the CDR3: TGTGCCAGCAGCTCGACAGGGGTGGACTCACCCCTCCACTTT. Its translation is CASSSTGVDSPLHF. The variable domain in full, with the rest retrieved from reference TRBV7-3 and TRBJ1-6, is GAGVSQTPSNKVTEKGKYVELRCDPISGHTALYWYRQSLGQGPEFLIYFQGTGAADDSGLPNDRFFAVRPEGSVSTLKIQRTERGDSAVYLCASSSTGVDSPLHFGNGTRLTVT.

This clonotype was counted at least ten times. The chain carries TRBV19 and TRBJ1-1; D perhaps matches TRBD1 (6 bases). Germline V CDR1 and CDR2: LNHDA, SQIVND (reference sequence). The CDR3 is 17 residues long. V was trimmed by 9 bases and J by 5 bases, leaving 28 bases between them. The CDR3 is CASNPRYRGHRRTEAFF. In DNA form, the CDR3 reads TGTGCCAGCAATCCTCGCTACCGGGGACACCGAAGGACTGAAGCTTTCTTT.